This record concerns one T cell receptor (beta chain) sequence. The V gene's germline CDR1 is SEHNR and CDR2 FQNEAQ (reference sequence). Trimming pared 5 bases from V and 2 bases from J, leaving 13 bases between. The CDR3 consists of 15 residues. 60 Vbeta and 13 Jbeta primers were used in PCR. The data were produced by immunoSEQ multiplex PCR, yet TCRdb's version contains in-frame clones alone and is incomplete. In the table there are approximately 150,000 clones, 70% to 80% of which are singletons. The sample is drawn from a study of cytomegalovirus exposure and HLA in healthy donors. This clonotype originated in a man aged 18 to 30 in good health and CMV-seropositive. V is TRBV7-9 and J is TRBJ1-5; TRBD1 is a possible D gene (5 bases). Sequenced input: PBMCs. The DNA of the CDR3 is TGTGCCAGCAGCGGGCCGGGGGTAGGCAATCAGCCCCAGCATTTT. It is translated as CASSGPGVGNQPQHF.